Each of the 2 T cell receptor beta chains below was sequenced from the same sample in a study of T cells in Graves' hyperthyroidism and ophthalmopathy. What was amplified from RNA transcripts were TCR beta CDR3 regions. HTBI primers were used for first-round RT-PCR of the TCR CDR3. One entry per CDR3 protein results from TCRdb running MiXCR on the multiplex PCR reads. The top ten clones hold 3.8% of a sample with under 650,000 distinct CDR3 sequences, about 17% of them seen once. Input material: blood. The receptors were sampled from a woman in her twenties or thirties with Graves' hyperthyroidism.

This clonotype was counted ten times or more. The rearrangement joins TRBV7-6 to TRBJ2-7; the match to TRBD1 covers 10 bases. CDR3 length: 15 residues. Germline V gene data show CDR1 as SGHVS and CDR2 as FNYEAQ. Losses at the gene ends were 5 bases for V and 2 bases for J; bases not matched to a gene: 6. The CDR3 is CASSPDRGGPYEQYF. DNA of the CDR3: TGTGCCAGCAGCCCGGACAGGGGGGGTCCCTACGAGCAGTACTTC.

This clonotype was counted at least ten times. The V gene is TRBV19, the J gene TRBJ2-1; 9 nucleotides line up with TRBD2. The V gene end was trimmed by 3 bases and the J gene end by 4 bases; junction bases not matched to a gene: 7. Germline loops: CDR1 LNHDA, CDR2 SQIVND (reference sequence). The CDR3 length is 16 residues. The CDR3: CASSIGASGIYNEQFF. The CDR3 DNA follows: TGTGCCAGTAGTATCGGGGCTAGCGGGATATACAATGAGCAGTTCTTC.